These 5 T cell receptor beta chains were sequenced from one sample in a study of spatial heterogeneity in lung cancer. General observations from the study: Counts that tracked tumor mutation counts were those of expanded intratumoral alpha and beta TCRs.

Their specific antigens are unknown. Time point given: sample taken at primary tumor resection. TCRdb re-derived calls from the 5' RACE reads in MiXCR, one entry per CDR3 protein. The sample records over 15,000 distinct CDR3 sequences, about 9.6% being singletons. The sample here was lung tumor tissue, taken at surgery. The receptor source for this set is a female donor with early-stage non-small cell lung cancer.

This clonotype was observed at least ten times. This beta chain was picked up by a library intended for alpha chains and is off target, so its count carries little meaning. This rearrangement joins TRBV27 to TRBJ2-3, with D unresolved. The CDR3 spans 13 residues. The ends were cut back, 5 bases at V and 3 bases at J, with 9 bases in the middle. CDR1 MNHEY and CDR2 SMNVEV come from the germline V gene (reference sequence). This CDR3 reads CASSPPWTDTQYF. CDR3 bases: TGTGCCAGCAGTCCTCCCTGGACAGATACGCAGTATTTT.

This clonotype was detected many times. This beta chain represents an off-target read in a library built for alpha chains; its size is of limited meaning. This chain connects TRBV7-8 to TRBJ2-6; TRBD1 aligns across 9 bases. CDR1 and CDR2 from the germline V gene are SGHVS and FQNEAQ. There are 18 residues in the CDR3. V lost 2 bases and J lost 1; bases outside the gene matches: 6. In nucleotides, the CDR3 is TGTGCCAGCAGCTTATTACAGGGGGCCCATTCTGGGGCCAACGTCCTGACTTTC. It codes for CASSLLQGAHSGANVLTF.

This clonotype was observed a handful of times. Within a library made for alpha chains, this beta chain is off target, and its count is uninformative. The rearrangement joins TRBV7-9 to TRBJ1-5; D may be TRBD1 (5 bases). The germline gives CDR1 SEHNR, CDR2 FQNEAQ (reference sequence). The length of the CDR3 is 15 residues. The V end was cut by 6 bases, the J end by 9 bases, with 21 bases between. The CDR3 DNA reads as TGTGCCAGCAGTCGTACCGGGACCGGGGAAGCGCCCCAGCATTTT. This encodes CASSRTGTGEAPQHF.

Details on this clonotype: The library was built for alpha chains, so this beta chain is an off-target read and its size means little. J is TRBJ2-7 and V is TRBV12-3 or TRBV12-4, with a tentative D call TRBD1 (5 bases). The CDR3 has 12 amino acids. V shed 5 bases and J shed 3 bases, with 8 bases lying between them. The DNA of the CDR3 is TGTGCCAGCAGTCCCGACAGCTACGAGCAGTACTTC. It specifies CASSPDSYEQYF.

As concerns this clonotype: It may be a read error: a sequence one base away is much more abundant. This beta chain is a stray sequence in a library constructed for alpha chains; its clone size is not meaningful. The rearrangement joins TRBV6-5 to TRBJ1-2; no definite D call. This CDR3 region has 14 residues. Germline assignment: CDR1 MNHEY and CDR2 SVGAGI. V was cut by 1 base and J by 5 bases, with 11 bases left in between. The DNA for the CDR3 is TGTGCCAGCAGTTACTTTTCTACAGCGTATGGCTACACCTTC. Amino acids: CASSYFSTAYGYTF.